These T cell receptor beta chains were read from a single sample in a study of technical replicates of blood from several donors. The repertoire was sequenced with immunoSEQ multiplex PCR; TCRdb's copy has only in-frame clones and lacks some. The sample lists over 85,000 clones, 90% to 96% occurring once. The sequenced sample was T cells isolated from PBMCs. These receptors all come from a human donor in good health. Both conserved end residues are part of each CDR3. The D gene is left open where the match is weak. Some rows have no size entry. The others give once, few or many, or a class for an expanded clone.

V: TRBV29-1
length: 14
J: TRBJ1-4
size: .
D: TRBD1
DNA: TGCAGCGCCCAGAGACAGGGCGCTAATGAAAAACTGTTTTTT
CDR3: CSAQRQGANEKLFF

V: TRBV18
length: 14
J: TRBJ1-4
size: .
D: .
DNA: TGTGCCAGCTCACCCGGAGACCTAAATGAAAAACTGTTTTTT
CDR3: CASSPGDLNEKLFF

V: TRBV6-1
length: 15
J: TRBJ2-7
size: .
D: .
DNA: TGTGCCAGCAGTGAAAGTAGTAGGGGCTCCTACGAGCAGTACTTC
CDR3: CASSESSRGSYEQYF

V: TRBV27
length: 14
J: TRBJ2-7
size: .
D: .
DNA: TGTGCCAGCAGGACAGGCCACCTGACCTACGAGCAGTACTTC
CDR3: CASRTGHLTYEQYF

V: TRBV5-1
length: 15
J: TRBJ2-7
size: .
D: .
DNA: TGCGCCAGCAGCTTGGAACCTACCCCATCCTACGAGCAGTACTTC
CDR3: CASSLEPTPSYEQYF

V: TRBV28
length: 15
J: TRBJ2-1
size: once
D: TRBD2
DNA: TGTGCCAGCAGCCTTAGCGGGAGTCGGTACAATGAGCAGTTCTTC
CDR3: CASSLSGSRYNEQFF

V: TRBV9
length: 15
J: TRBJ2-1
size: once
D: TRBD2
DNA: TGTGCCAGCAGCGCGTCGGGACTATTATACAATGAGCAGTTCTTC
CDR3: CASSASGLLYNEQFF

V: TRBV7-2
length: 14
J: TRBJ2-1
size: .
D: .
DNA: TGTGCCAGCAGCCCAAGCGTAGGTTACAATGAGCAGTTCTTC
CDR3: CASSPSVGYNEQFF

V: TRBV29-1
length: 11
J: TRBJ2-7
size: .
D: .
DNA: TGCAGCGCAGGGGTCAGCTACGAGCAGTACTTC
CDR3: CSAGVSYEQYF

V: TRBV2
length: 13
J: TRBJ1-4
size: .
D: TRBD1
DNA: TGTGCCAGCAGTGGGACAGGTGTTAAAAAACTGTTTTTT
CDR3: CASSGTGVKKLFF

V: TRBV6-5
length: 15
J: TRBJ2-7
size: .
D: TRBD2
DNA: TGTGCCAGCAGCCTAAAGGGGGGCGGGAGGGGTGAGCAGTACTTC
CDR3: CASSLKGGGRGEQYF

V: TRBV27
length: 19
J: TRBJ2-7
size: .
D: TRBD2
DNA: TGTGCCAGCAGTTTATCCCCGTTTAGCGGGAGGGCCCCCCCCTACGAGCAGTACTTC
CDR3: CASSLSPFSGRAPPYEQYF

V: TRBV5-1
length: 13
J: TRBJ1-1
size: few
D: .
DNA: TGCGCCAGCAGCACCCAGGGAAGCACTGAAGCTTTCTTT
CDR3: CASSTQGSTEAFF

V: TRBV10-3
length: 13
J: TRBJ2-7
size: .
D: TRBD1
DNA: TGTGCCATCAGACGACAGGGGGGTTACGAGCAGTACTTC
CDR3: CAIRRQGGYEQYF

V: TRBV18
length: 15
J: TRBJ1-1
size: once
D: TRBD1
DNA: TGTGCCAGCTCACCAATTCCGGGACAGGGGACGGAAGCTTTCTTT
CDR3: CASSPIPGQGTEAFF